The 23 T cell receptor beta chains below come from one sample, sequenced in a study of blood T cell repertoires in COVID-19 (dated by TCRdb to the early 2020s). Library preparation was by the immunoSEQ multiplex PCR assay. The table comes from immuneACCESS by way of TCRdb, which keeps in-frame sequences with V and J called. Part of the clones is missing from these tables; in studies checked, under half for an unresolved V gene and the rest for unknown reasons. Here the sample has some 150,000 clones; about 85% occur a single time. The ten biggest clones cover roughly 2.6% of the sample. The specimen was peripheral blood. These receptors came from a human donor with acute or convalescent COVID-19. The donor label of this sample is uncertain.

This chain's CDR3 is CASSREFGDYGYTF. CDR3 in DNA: TGTGCCAGCTCGAGGGAGTTTGGGGACTATGGCTACACCTTC. This chain connects TRBV28 to TRBJ1-2, with unresolved D. The CDR3 sequence is 14 residues long. The V end lost 8 bases, the J end lost 3 bases, and 16 bases lay between the germline ends. Germline CDR1 is MDHEN and CDR2 is SYDVKM.

V is TRBV19 and J is TRBJ1-2; 10 bases match TRBD1. CDR3 length: 15 residues. CDR1 LNHDA and CDR2 SQIVND come from the germline V gene (reference sequence). J was trimmed by 9 bases and V by 7 bases; bases with no gene match: 14. The CDR3 DNA is TGTGCCAGTACCCCTCGCCAGGGACAGGGGTATAGCTACACCTTC. Translated, it gives CASTPRQGQGYSYTF.

CDR3 amino acids: CASSGDRGRGEQYF. CDR3 coding DNA: TGTGCCAGCAGTGGGGACAGGGGCCGAGGGGAGCAGTACTTC. The chain couples TRBV7-2 to TRBJ2-7, with TRBD1 matching over 10 bases. CDR1 and CDR2 (germline): SGHTA, FQGNSA. V was clipped by 6 bases and J by 7 bases; unmatched bases: 9. The CDR3 is 14 amino acids.

The rearrangement uses TRBV11-1 and TRBJ1-4; TRBD1 is a possible D gene (5 bases). Germline-derived CDR1 and CDR2 are SGHAT and FQDESV (reference sequence). There are 14 residues in the CDR3. Trimming cost V 3 bases and J 5 bases, with 10 bases left between them. The DNA of the CDR3 is TGTGCCAGCAGCTTTGACAGCTACAATGAAAAACTGTTTTTT. This gives the protein CASSFDSYNEKLFF.

The table lists this clone with a count of one. The chain carries TRBV28 and TRBJ1-3; a weak D match, TRBD1 (6 bases). The CDR3 runs 17 residues. With 5 bases removed from V and 0 bases from J, the gap between germline ends came to 17 bases. The germline V gene has CDR1 MDHEN and CDR2 SYDVKM. The CDR3 nucleotides are TGTGCCAGCAGTCTCCGACCCGGACAGTTCTCTGGAAACACCATATATTTT. Protein: CASSLRPGQFSGNTIYF.

The DNA for the CDR3 is TGCGCCAGCAGCGCAGGACGGGGGCAAGAGACCCAGTACTTC. Its translation is CASSAGRGQETQYF. The chain is built from TRBV5-1 and TRBJ2-5; perhaps TRBD2 as D (6 bases). Germline values: CDR1 SGHRS, CDR2 YFSETQ. V was cut by 4 bases and J by 2 bases, with 12 bases left in between. The CDR3 is 14 residues long.

This clone was recorded only once. The chain is built from TRBV7-9 and TRBJ1-2, with D uncertain. With 1 base removed from V and 4 bases from J, the gap between germline ends came to 13 bases. The germline V gene encodes CDR1 SEHNR and CDR2 FQNEAQ (reference sequence). The length of the CDR3 is 15 residues. As DNA, the CDR3 is TGTGCCAGCAGCTTAGGCGGACGAACTAGCTATGGCTACACCTTC. Its translation: CASSLGGRTSYGYTF.

V gene TRBV3-1 (or the pseudogene TRBV3-2) combines with J gene TRBJ1-6; 8 bases are a match to TRBD1. V lost 1 base to trimming and J lost 9 bases; unmatched junction nucleotides: 2. From germline, CDR1 is LGHDT and CDR2 YNNKEL (reference sequence). The CDR3 length is 14 residues. The CDR3 spells CASSQAGGSSPLHF. In DNA form, the CDR3 reads TGTGCCAGCAGCCAAGCAGGGGGCAGTTCACCCCTCCACTTT.

The rearrangement uses TRBV7-2 and TRBJ2-1, with D possibly being TRBD2 (6 bases). Per germline, CDR1 SGHTA and CDR2 FQGNSA. The CDR3 loop spans 14 amino acids. V dropped 5 bases and J dropped 7 bases, with 15 bases sitting between them. This chain's CDR3 is CASSRGTPGNEQFF. As DNA, the CDR3 is TGTGCCAGCAGCCGGGGGACCCCCGGGAATGAGCAGTTCTTC. Looking up the rest from reference TRBV7-2 and TRBJ2-1 gives the full variable domain: GAGVSQSPSNKVTEKGKDVELRCDPISGHTALYWYRQSLGQGLEFLIYFQGNSAPDKSGLPSDRFSAERTGGSVSTLTIQRTQQEDSAVYLCASSRGTPGNEQFFGPGTRLTVL.

The genes are TRBV6-2 or TRBV6-3 and TRBJ2-5; 9 nucleotides line up with TRBD2. Trimming took 6 bases from V and 2 from J; bases not matched to a gene: 10. The V gene's germline CDR1 is MNHEY and CDR2 SVGEGT. This CDR3 is 16 amino acids long. The CDR3 coding sequence is TGTGCCAGCAGCCCCCTAGCGGGAAATCGGCAAGAGACCCAGTACTTC. Translation gives CASSPLAGNRQETQYF.

The chain couples TRBV5-1 to TRBJ1-1, with 8 positions matching TRBD1. Germline V gene sequence: CDR1 SGHRS, CDR2 YFSETQ. V shed 0 bases, J shed 3 bases, and the junction held 1 base outside the gene matches. CDR3 length equals 14 residues. The CDR3 spells CASSLVQGDTEAFF. In DNA form, the CDR3 reads TGCGCCAGCAGCTTGGTACAGGGGGACACTGAAGCTTTCTTT.

The chain couples TRBV10-3 to TRBJ2-1, with 8 bases aligning to TRBD1. This CDR3 comprises 14 residues. From germline, CDR1 is ENHRY and CDR2 SYGVKD. Germline trimming cut 6 bases from V and 2 bases from J; bases unmatched to any gene: 3. Written as DNA, the CDR3 is TGTGCCATCAGAAACAGGGGGGCCTACAATGAGCAGTTCTTC. Its translation is CAIRNRGAYNEQFF.

The chain carries TRBV19 and TRBJ2-1; D is perhaps TRBD1 (6 bases). V gave up 11 bases and J gave up 4 bases, with 15 bases separating them. This CDR3 comprises 13 residues. CDR1 and CDR2 (germline): LNHDA, SQIVND (reference sequence). CDR3 in amino acids: CAASGASYNEQFF. The CDR3 DNA follows: TGTGCCGCGTCAGGGGCGTCGTACAATGAGCAGTTCTTC. The complete variable domain, with remaining parts taken from reference TRBV19 and TRBJ2-1, reads DGGITQSPKYLFRKEGQNVTLSCEQNLNHDAMYWYRQDPGQGLRLIYYSQIVNDFQKGDIAEGYSVSREKKESFPLTVTSAQKNPTAFYLCAASGASYNEQFFGPGTRLTVL.

The chain has TRBV12-5 and TRBJ2-7; 11 nucleotides line up with TRBD1. The CDR3 contains 14 residues. V trimming: 1 base; J trimming: 4 bases; junction bases outside the gene matches: 0. Germline CDR1 reads LGHNT; CDR2 reads FRNRAP. CDR3 region: CASGLGDRGYEQYF. The CDR3 DNA reads as TGTGCTAGTGGTTTGGGGGACAGGGGGTACGAGCAGTACTTC.

V and J are TRBV12-3 or TRBV12-4 and TRBJ1-3; D unresolved. Trimming removed 5 bases at V and 3 bases at J, with 8 bases between. The CDR3 contains 13 residues. CDR3 residues: CASSASLGNTIYF. CDR3 bases: TGTGCCAGCAGTGCGAGTCTTGGAAACACCATATATTTT.

This chain connects TRBV28 to TRBJ1-2; D possibly corresponds to TRBD1 (6 bases). This CDR3 has 15 residues. Deletions cut 4 bases from V and 0 bases from J, with 12 bases between. Germline V gene sequence: CDR1 MDHEN, CDR2 SYDVKM. CDR3 amino acids: CASSSPGTSNYGYTF. CDR3 bases: TGTGCCAGCAGTTCACCCGGGACATCTAACTATGGCTACACCTTC.

This clone appeared once. This chain joins TRBV9 and TRBJ2-2; a weak D match, TRBD2 (6 bases). The CDR3 length is 15 residues. CDR1 is SGDLS and CDR2 is YYNGEE in the germline V gene. V lost 0 bases to trimming and J lost 4 bases, with 10 bases between them. CDR3 nucleotide sequence: TGTGCCAGCAGCGTAGATAGCGGAACCACCGGGGAGCTGTTTTTT. It translates to CASSVDSGTTGELFF.

The chain has TRBV6-5 and TRBJ1-1; 10 positions agree with TRBD1. Germline loops: CDR1 MNHEY, CDR2 SVGAGI. The CDR3 length is 14 residues. After removal of 6 bases from V and 7 bases from J, the junction contained 8 bases not matched to a gene. The CDR3: CASRVTGGVGEAFF. The CDR3 nucleotides read TGTGCCAGCAGGGTGACAGGGGGCGTTGGTGAAGCTTTCTTT.

The chain joins TRBV7-2 to TRBJ2-1, with TRBD2 matching over 12 bases. Germline V lookup: CDR1 SGHTA, CDR2 FQGNSA. This CDR3 has 18 amino acids. V lost 5 bases and J lost 0; bases outside the gene matches: 8. CDR3 bases: TGTGCCAGCAGCGGAACTAGCGGGGGGACCTACTCCTACAATGAGCAGTTCTTC. Translating gives CASSGTSGGTYSYNEQFF.

This chain uses TRBV7-2 with TRBJ1-5; D uncertain. V lost 6 bases and J 4 bases, leaving 10 bases between the germline ends. CDR1 and CDR2 from the germline V gene are SGHTA and FQGNSA. CDR3 length equals 13 residues. This CDR3 reads CASRLGGNQPQHF. CDR3 DNA sequence: TGTGCCAGCAGACTAGGAGGTAATCAGCCCCAGCATTTT.

This chain joins TRBV6-4 and TRBJ1-1, with D perhaps TRBD1 (5 bases). CDR1 is MRHNA, CDR2 SNTAGT, per germline. CDR3 length: 15 amino acids. V gave up 3 bases and J gave up 2 bases, with 13 bases separating them. The CDR3 loop reads CASSEVMQGNTEAFF. In nucleotides, the CDR3 is TGTGCCAGCAGTGAGGTTATGCAGGGCAACACTGAAGCTTTCTTT.

The rearrangement joins TRBV14 to TRBJ2-6, with 10 bases identical to TRBD2. The CDR3 totals 21 residues. V was clipped by 3 bases and J by 1 base; unmatched bases: 15. Per germline, CDR1 SGHDN and CDR2 FVKESK. CDR3 nucleotide sequence: TGTGCCAGCAGCCACCTAAGGGGTAGCACTAGCGGGAATTCTGGGGCCAACGTCCTGACTTTC. It specifies CASSHLRGSTSGNSGANVLTF. Full variable domain (rest looked up from reference TRBV14 and TRBJ2-6): EAGVTQFPSHSVIEKGQTVTLRCDPISGHDNLYWYRRVMGKEIKFLLHFVKESKQDESGMPNNRFLAERTGGTYSTLKVQPAELEDSGVYFCASSHLRGSTSGNSGANVLTFGAGSRLTVL.

This CDR3 is CASSLGGGYEQYF. In nucleotides, the CDR3 is TGTGCCAGCAGTCTAGGGGGTGGCTACGAGCAGTACTTC. V and J are TRBV6-5 and TRBJ2-7, with D possibly being TRBD1 (6 bases). CDR1 MNHEY and CDR2 SVGAGI come from the germline V gene. This CDR3 has 13 residues. The V end lost 5 bases, the J end lost 3 bases, and 11 bases lay between the germline ends.